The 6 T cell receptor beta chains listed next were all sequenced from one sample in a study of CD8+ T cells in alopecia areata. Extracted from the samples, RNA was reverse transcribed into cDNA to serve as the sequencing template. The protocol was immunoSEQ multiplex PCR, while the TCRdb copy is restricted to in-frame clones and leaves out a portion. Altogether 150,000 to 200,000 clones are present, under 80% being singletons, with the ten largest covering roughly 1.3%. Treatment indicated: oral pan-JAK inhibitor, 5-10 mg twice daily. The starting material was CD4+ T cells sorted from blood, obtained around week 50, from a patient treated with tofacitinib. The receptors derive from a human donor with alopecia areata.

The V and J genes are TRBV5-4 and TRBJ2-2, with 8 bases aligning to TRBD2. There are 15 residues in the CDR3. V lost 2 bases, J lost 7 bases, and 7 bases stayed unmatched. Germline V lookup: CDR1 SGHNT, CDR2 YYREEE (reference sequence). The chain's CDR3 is CASSLGLAQVGELFF. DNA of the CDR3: TGTGCCAGCAGCTTAGGACTAGCTCAGGTCGGGGAGCTGTTTTTT.

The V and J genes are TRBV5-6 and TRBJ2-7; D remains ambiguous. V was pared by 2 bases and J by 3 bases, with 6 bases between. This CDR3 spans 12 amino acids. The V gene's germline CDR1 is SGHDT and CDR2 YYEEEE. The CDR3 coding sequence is TGTGCCAGCAGCTTTCAGAGCTACGAGCAGTACTTC. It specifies CASSFQSYEQYF.

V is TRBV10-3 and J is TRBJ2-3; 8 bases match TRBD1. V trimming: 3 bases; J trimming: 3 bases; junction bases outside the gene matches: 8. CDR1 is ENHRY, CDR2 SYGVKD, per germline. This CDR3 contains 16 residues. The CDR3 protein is CAISDRTGTVTDTQYF. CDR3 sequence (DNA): TGTGCCATCAGTGACAGGACAGGGACGGTAACAGATACGCAGTATTTT.

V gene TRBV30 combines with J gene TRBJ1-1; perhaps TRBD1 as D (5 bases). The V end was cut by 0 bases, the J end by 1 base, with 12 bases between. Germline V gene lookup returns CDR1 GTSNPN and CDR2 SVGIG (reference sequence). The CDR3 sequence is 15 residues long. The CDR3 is CAWSVGTVKNTEAFF. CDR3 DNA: TGTGCCTGGAGTGTAGGGACGGTCAAGAACACTGAAGCTTTCTTT.

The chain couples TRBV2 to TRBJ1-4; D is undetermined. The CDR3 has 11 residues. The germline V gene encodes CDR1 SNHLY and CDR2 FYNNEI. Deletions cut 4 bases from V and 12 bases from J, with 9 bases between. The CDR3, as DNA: TGTGCCAGCAGTGTGGACGTACAACTGTTTTTT. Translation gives CASSVDVQLFF.

The CDR3 protein is CASSVGTFTDTQYF. The CDR3 DNA follows: TGTGCCAGCAGTGTGGGGACCTTCACAGATACGCAGTATTTT. This chain joins TRBV2 and TRBJ2-3; either TRBD1 or TRBD2 may fit D (5 bases each). V shed 4 bases and J shed 2 bases, with 10 bases lying between them. Germline CDR1 is SNHLY and CDR2 is FYNNEI. This CDR3 has 14 amino acids.